The clone carrying this T cell receptor beta chain was seen more than once but under ten times. Its matching antigen is unknown. The sample belongs to a study of T cell repertoires in cytomegalovirus infection. TCRdb re-called the reads with MiXCR, one entry per CDR3 protein. The top ten hold roughly two fifths of the sample, which has 110,000 or so distinct CDR3 sequences, more than 30% seen once. Trimming cost V 4 bases and J 5 bases; bases outside gene matches: 6. Germline lookup yields CDR1 MGHRA and CDR2 YSYEKL. This CDR3 has 14 amino acids. The sample was CD8+ T cells from cultured PBMCs, taken from culture after CMV antigen stimulation. The TCR was taken from a human donor in good health (CMV status not recorded). Some clones in this sample may be carry-over from other donors' samples. The chain links TRBV4-1 to TRBJ2-5; TRBD2 matches at 8 bases. The CDR3: CASSPPTSDETQYF. For the CDR3, the DNA is TGCGCCAGCAGCCCCCCGACTAGCGACGAGACCCAGTACTTC.